A single sample gave rise to the 7 T cell receptor beta chains below, sequenced in a study of blood T cells in healthy people across ages. A sample-barcoded 5' primer and a J-beta primer mix were used in a second PCR of about 6 to 12 cycles. MiXCR, applied by TCRdb to the 5' RACE reads, yields one record per CDR3 protein. Of about 640,000 distinct CDR3 sequences in the sample, about 30% were seen once. Material for sequencing was blood. The source of these receptors is an elderly woman in good health.

In its sample, this clonotype was seen many times. The CDR3 DNA reads TGTGCCAGCAGCCAAAGCGGGGCCTCCACAGATACGCAGTATTTT. It yields the protein CASSQSGASTDTQYF. This sequence joins TRBV3-1 and TRBJ2-3, with 7 bases aligning to TRBD2. Trimming removed 2 bases from V and 2 bases from J; junction bases left unmatched: 4. From germline, CDR1 is LGHDT and CDR2 YNNKEL (reference sequence). The CDR3 sequence is 15 residues long.

For this clonotype: This may be a read error, as it is one base from a much larger clone. V is TRBV6-5 and J is TRBJ2-6; D might be TRBD1 or TRBD2, each matching 5 bases. CDR3 length: 14 residues. The V gene's germline CDR1 is MNHEY and CDR2 SVGAGI. CDR3: CASSSGFGADVLTF. DNA for the CDR3: TGTGCCAGCAGTTCCGGGTTCGGGGCCGACGTCCTGACTTTC.

This chain links TRBV20-1 with TRBJ2-6, with D uncertain. The CDR3 has 15 amino acids. The V and J ends lost 3 bases and 0 bases respectively, with 9 bases between them. Germline V gives CDR1 DFQATT, CDR2 SNEGSKA (reference sequence). CDR3 protein: CSARVSSSGANVLTF. CDR3 coding DNA: TGCAGTGCTAGGGTATCGTCCTCTGGGGCCAACGTCCTGACTTTC.

In this sample, this clonotype turned up many times. For the CDR3, the DNA is TGTGCCACCAGCAGAGTCACAGATACGCAGTATTTT. It is translated as CATSRVTDTQYF. This chain uses TRBV15 with TRBJ2-3, with D uncertain. Germline CDR1 LNHNV, CDR2 YYDKDF (reference sequence). The germline V and J ends were trimmed by 1 base and 2 bases, with 1 base remaining between them. This CDR3 contains 12 residues.

This clonotype came up many times. The chain is built from TRBV2 and TRBJ2-1, with 10 bases matching TRBD2. CDR3 length: 14 residues. Germline V CDR1 and CDR2: SNHLY, FYNNEI. V trimming: 5 bases; J trimming: 10 bases; junction bases outside the gene matches: 8. CDR3 in DNA: TGTGCCAGCAGTCCCTCAGCGGGGGGGCAGGAGCAGTTCTTC. This encodes CASSPSAGGQEQFF.

This clonotype was picked up a small number of times. This chain links TRBV20-1 with TRBJ2-7; either TRBD1 or TRBD2 may supply D (6 bases each). The CDR3 has 16 amino acids. Germline V gives CDR1 DFQATT, CDR2 SNEGSKA (reference sequence). Between the trimmed V and J ends, which lost 1 base and 4 bases, there was a span of 20 bases. The CDR3 nucleotides are TGCAGTGCTAGAGTGTTCGGCAGTGAAGGGGGGTACGAGCAGTACTTC. It is translated as CSARVFGSEGGYEQYF.

This clonotype appeared many times. The chain is built from TRBV10-3 and TRBJ1-4; D not certain. Germline V CDR1 and CDR2: ENHRY, SYGVKD. The V end lost 8 bases, the J end lost 4 bases, and 11 bases lay between the germline ends. The CDR3 covers 13 residues. The CDR3 spells CAIRRRYNEKLFF. The CDR3 DNA sequence: TGTGCCATCCGCCGGAGGTATAATGAAAAACTGTTTTTT.